This T cell receptor (beta chain) was captured by sequencing in a study of T and B cells in COVID-19 patients. Study details: Blood was sampled from COVID-19 patients who were either actively infected or recovered.

Blood genomic DNA input for TRB amplification was roughly 220-500 ng. This clonotype has more than one count but fewer than ten. Its matching antigen is unknown. A junction boundary mismatches the germline segment, possibly from a read error. Study results and caveats: At recovery TRB diversity and richness exceeded healthy donors, after highly clonal active COVID-19 repertoires. The recovered cohort had about 2,300 exclusive TCR clusters, including a few dozen low generation probability clusters.

The CDR3 contains 17 residues. Germline V lookup: CDR1 LNHNV, CDR2 YYDKDF (reference sequence). Multiplex PCR with BIOMED2 TRB-A/B primer pools amplified TRB rearrangements. TCRdb fed the multiplex PCR reads into MiXCR, producing one record per CDR3 protein. The sample consists of roughly 10,000 distinct CDR3 sequences, roughly a third of them appearing once. Sequencing used blood. The rearrangement joins TRBV15 to TRBJ2-1, with 9 nucleotides matching TRBD2. The sequence was collected from a human donor with active COVID-19. CDR3 DNA sequence: TGTGCCACCAGCAGAGCGGCAGTTGGGACTAGCCTAAATGCGCAGTTCTTC. Its translation is CATSRAAVGTSLNAQFF.